This TCR beta chain stems from a study of OX40 agonist ivuxolimab in advanced cancers. Study as a whole: All patients had ivuxolimab intravenously every 2 weeks at 0.01 to 10 mg/kg. Therapy given before enrollment (anti-PD-1, anti-PD-L1 or anti-CTLA-4) was allowed, and roughly 41% had some. The diagnoses of dose-escalation patients were hepatocellular carcinoma, melanoma, renal cell or head and neck cancer.

Blood draws occurred at baseline, cycle 4 day 1, and cycle 7 day 1. Assay used: immunoSEQ multiplex PCR; TCRdb lists only in-frame clones, some missing. The table includes tens of thousands of clones, about 85% detected once. The sequencing here drew on CD4+ or CD8+ T cells sorted from blood, taken in a trial of the OX40 agonist ivuxolimab. The sequence came from an adult with an advanced solid tumor such as melanoma, head and neck, liver or kidney cancer.

Written as DNA, the CDR3 is TGTGCCATCAGGGTGGGACAGGGGGAAGAGACCCAGTACTTC. This sequence encodes CAIRVGQGEETQYF. The V and J genes are TRBV10-3 and TRBJ2-5; 11 bases match TRBD1. This CDR3 spans 14 amino acids. The trim removed 6 bases at V and 3 bases at J, leaving 3 bases unmatched. Germline V CDR1 and CDR2: ENHRY, SYGVKD.